A selection of T cell receptor beta chains follows, all from one sample in a study of beta chain features in type 1 diabetes. Generated by immunoSEQ multiplex PCR, the TCRdb table keeps only in-frame clones and is missing some. The sample records roughly 450,000 clones, about 15% being singletons. Sequencing was carried out using naive CD4+ T cells from blood. These TCRs come from a man aged 25-40 years in good health. Each CDR3 is given with its conserved first and last residue. A D gene is named only where the DNA matches it firmly. Size is stated for part of the rows, as once, few or many counts, or as a class when the clone is expanded.

abundance	v_gene	d_gene	j_gene	CDR3nt	CDR3aa
many	TRBV30	-	TRBJ2-3	TGTGCCTGGACCCAGCCGGATACGCAGTATTTT	CAWTQPDTQYF
few	TRBV2	-	TRBJ2-5	TGTGCCAGCAGGCGGACAACAAAAGAGACCCAGTACTTC	CASRRTTKETQYF
-	TRBV12-5	TRBD2	TRBJ2-5	TGTGCTAGTGGTTTGGAGACGACTAGCCGGGTTGACTTC	CASGLETTSRVDF
few	TRBV9	-	TRBJ2-3	TGTGCCAGCAGCGCCTCCACCCGCGCAGATACGCAGTATTTT	CASSASTRADTQYF
-	TRBV18	-	TRBJ2-3	TGTGCCAGCTCACCTGTACCAGGTCCAGATACGCAGTATTTT	CASSPVPGPDTQYF
-	TRBV5-4	-	TRBJ2-5	TGTGCCAGCAGCTTCAGGGCCACCCAAGAGACCCAGTACTTC	CASSFRATQETQYF
-	TRBV19	-	TRBJ2-2	TGTGCCAGTAGTATAGCCGTTGCCGGGGAGCTGTTTTTT	CASSIAVAGELFF
-	TRBV18	-	TRBJ2-1	TGTGCCAGCCGATCGACCCTCAGCTCCTACAATGAGCAGTTCTTC	CASRSTLSSYNEQFF
-	TRBV9	-	TRBJ1-2	TGTGCCAGCAGCAGGCCGAACTATGGCTACACCTTC	CASSRPNYGYTF
few	TRBV5-1	TRBD2	TRBJ2-5	TGCGCCAGCAGCCTCGGGGCTAGCGGGATACAAGAGACCCAGTACTTC	CASSLGASGIQETQYF
-	TRBV5-1	-	TRBJ2-1	TGCGCCAGCAGCTTGGTGCCGGCCGAGCAGTTCTTC	CASSLVPAEQFF
-	TRBV5-4	-	TRBJ2-3	TGTGCCAGCAGCTTGGGGGGCACAGATACGCAGTATTTT	CASSLGGTDTQYF
few	TRBV7-2	-	TRBJ2-5	TGTGCCAGCAGCTTACGGACAGTGCCCGGGTACTTC	CASSLRTVPGYF
few	TRBV6-5	TRBD2	TRBJ2-2	TGTGCCAGCACCAGAGCGGGAGTGAGAACCGGGGAGCTGTTTTTT	CASTRAGVRTGELFF
few	TRBV7-6	-	TRBJ1-3	TGTGCCAGCAGCTCCCGATACTCTGGAAACACCATATATTTT	CASSSRYSGNTIYF
-	TRBV29-1	-	TRBJ2-3	TGCAGCGTTGCGGCGGGATTCACAGATACGCAGTATTTT	CSVAAGFTDTQYF
few	TRBV9	TRBD1	TRBJ2-5	TGTGCCAGCAGCGTAGGGACAGGGTACCAAGAGACCCAGTACTTC	CASSVGTGYQETQYF
-	TRBV30	-	TRBJ2-5	TGTGCCTGCCAGAGAGGGGGACGGGACCCCCAAGAGACCCAGTACTTC	CACQRGGRDPQETQYF
-	TRBV15	TRBD1	TRBJ1-2	TGTGCCACCAGCAGAGATTACAAAGGACAGGGATCGGGAGGCTACACCTTC	CATSRDYKGQGSGGYTF
few	TRBV18	TRBD1	TRBJ1-2	TGTGCCAGCTCCCCTTCCATCGGGGACAGGGGGCTTGGCTACACCTTC	CASSPSIGDRGLGYTF
-	TRBV25-1	TRBD2	TRBJ2-1	TGTGCCAGCAGTGACGGACTAGCGGGAGTTTCTGCCTACAATGAGCAGTTCTTC	CASSDGLAGVSAYNEQFF
few	TRBV5-1	-	TRBJ2-3	TGCGCCAGCAGCTTGGACGGGCGGGGGCCGACAGATACGCAGTATTTT	CASSLDGRGPTDTQYF
few	TRBV6-4	-	TRBJ2-5	TGTGCCAGCAGTGCTCTAGTCGGGGAGACCCAGTACTTC	CASSALVGETQYF
-	TRBV18	-	TRBJ2-5	TGTGCCAGCTCACCCTCGACAGGTTCGGGGGAGACCCAGTACTTC	CASSPSTGSGETQYF
few	TRBV18	TRBD2	TRBJ2-1	TGTGCCAGCTCACCGCTAGCGGTCCTCTCCTACAATGAGCAGTTCTTC	CASSPLAVLSYNEQFF
-	TRBV7-8	-	TRBJ1-4	TGTGCCAGCAGCAAAGATGGTGCAACTAATGAAAAACTGTTTTTT	CASSKDGATNEKLFF
-	TRBV7-2	-	TRBJ2-1	TGTGCCAGCAGACCCAGGGGAAGCTCCTACAATGAGCAGTTCTTC	CASRPRGSSYNEQFF
-	TRBV6-6	-	TRBJ2-3	TGTGCCAGCAGGAGTAGGCTCAATACGCAGTATTTT	CASRSRLNTQYF
-	TRBV7-9	-	TRBJ2-3	TGTGCCAGCAGCTTTGACAGGACAGATACGCAGTATTTT	CASSFDRTDTQYF
-	TRBV5-6	-	TRBJ1-1	TGTGCCAGCAGCTTGTTGGCCACTGAAGCTTTCTTT	CASSLLATEAFF